This TCR beta chain comes out of a study of cytomegalovirus exposure and HLA in healthy donors. On this clone itself: Its antigen remains unidentified.

Researchers ran the PCR with 60 Vbeta and 13 Jbeta primers. TCRdb's table, derived via immunoSEQ multiplex PCR, lists solely in-frame clones and lacks some. The repertoire holds fewer than 200,000 clones, with more than 70% as singletons. Study results and limitations: In an earlier analysis, most TCR beta V segments were productive about 87% or about 30% of the time. Several of the most significant clusters were apparently associated with common viral pathogens in a later analysis.

Trimming took 5 bases from V and 1 from J; bases not matched to a gene: 5. The germline gives CDR1 SGHTA, CDR2 FQGNSA. The CDR3 covers 15 residues. This receptor was taken from a woman aged 45-59 years in good health and CMV-seropositive. Specimen: PBMCs. This chain uses TRBV7-2 with TRBJ2-7; 10 bases align to TRBD2. The CDR3, as DNA: TGTGCCAGCAGCCCCTCTAGCGGGAGTTCCTACGAGCAGTACTTC. Protein product: CASSPSSGSSYEQYF.